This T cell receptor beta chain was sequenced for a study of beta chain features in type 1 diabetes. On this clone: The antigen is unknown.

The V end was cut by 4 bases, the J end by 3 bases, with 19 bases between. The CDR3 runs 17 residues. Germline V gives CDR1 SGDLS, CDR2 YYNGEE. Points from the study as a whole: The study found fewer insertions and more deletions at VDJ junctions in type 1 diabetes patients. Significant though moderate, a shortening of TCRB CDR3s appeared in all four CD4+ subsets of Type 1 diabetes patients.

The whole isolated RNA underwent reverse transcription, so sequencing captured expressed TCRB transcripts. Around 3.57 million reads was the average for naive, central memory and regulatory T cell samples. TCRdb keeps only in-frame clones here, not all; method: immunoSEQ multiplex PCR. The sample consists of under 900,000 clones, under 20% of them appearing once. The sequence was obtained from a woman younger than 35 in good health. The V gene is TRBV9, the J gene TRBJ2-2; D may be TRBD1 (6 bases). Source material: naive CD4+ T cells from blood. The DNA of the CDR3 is TGTGCCAGCAGCAAAACCTCCGGGACACAATACACCGGGGAGCTGTTTTTT. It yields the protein CASSKTSGTQYTGELFF.